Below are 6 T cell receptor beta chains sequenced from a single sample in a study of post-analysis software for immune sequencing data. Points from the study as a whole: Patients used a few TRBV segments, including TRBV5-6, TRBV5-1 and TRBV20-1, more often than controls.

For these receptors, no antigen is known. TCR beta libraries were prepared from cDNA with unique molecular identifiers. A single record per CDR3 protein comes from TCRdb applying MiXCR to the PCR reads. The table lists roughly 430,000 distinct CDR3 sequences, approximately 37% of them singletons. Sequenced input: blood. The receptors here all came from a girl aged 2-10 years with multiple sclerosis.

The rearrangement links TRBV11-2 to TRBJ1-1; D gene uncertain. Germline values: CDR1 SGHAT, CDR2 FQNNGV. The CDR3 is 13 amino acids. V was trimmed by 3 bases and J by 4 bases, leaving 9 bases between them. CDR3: CASSFSDGTEAFF. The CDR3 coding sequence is TGTGCCAGCAGCTTCAGTGATGGCACTGAAGCTTTCTTT.

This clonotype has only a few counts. DNA for the CDR3: TGCGCCAGCGGCAACACAGATACGCAGTATTTT. This sequence encodes CASGNTDTQYF. The chain carries TRBV5-1 and TRBJ2-3; D call uncertain. Trimming left V 7 bases short and J 2 bases short, with 5 bases between. The length of the CDR3 is 11 residues. CDR1 SGHRS and CDR2 YFSETQ come from the germline V gene.

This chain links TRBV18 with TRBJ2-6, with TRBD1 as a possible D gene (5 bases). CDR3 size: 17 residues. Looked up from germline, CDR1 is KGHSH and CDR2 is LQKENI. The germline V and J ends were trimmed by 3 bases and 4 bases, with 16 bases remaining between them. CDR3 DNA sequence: TGTGCCAGCTCACCTATTACCCAGGGCTCCGGGGCCAACGTCCTGACTTTC. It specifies CASSPITQGSGANVLTF.

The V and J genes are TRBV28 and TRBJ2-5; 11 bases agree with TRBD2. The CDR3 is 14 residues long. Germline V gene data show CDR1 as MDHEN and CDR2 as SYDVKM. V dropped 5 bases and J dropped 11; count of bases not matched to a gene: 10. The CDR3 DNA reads TGTGCCAGCAGTGCACTAGCGGGAGCCGGTGAGCAGTACTTC. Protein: CASSALAGAGEQYF.

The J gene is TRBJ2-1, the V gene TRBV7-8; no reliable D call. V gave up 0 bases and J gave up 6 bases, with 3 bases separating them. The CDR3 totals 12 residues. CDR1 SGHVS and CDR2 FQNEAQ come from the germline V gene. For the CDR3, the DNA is TGTGCCAGCAGCTTAGCGTTCAATGAGCAGTTCTTC. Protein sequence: CASSLAFNEQFF.

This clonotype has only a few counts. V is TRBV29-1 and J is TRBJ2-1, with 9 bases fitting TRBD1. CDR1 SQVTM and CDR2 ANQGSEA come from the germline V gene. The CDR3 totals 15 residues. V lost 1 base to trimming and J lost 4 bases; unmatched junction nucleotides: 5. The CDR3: CSVEGEGQGYNEQFF. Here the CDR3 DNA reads TGCAGCGTTGAAGGGGAGGGACAGGGATACAATGAGCAGTTCTTC.